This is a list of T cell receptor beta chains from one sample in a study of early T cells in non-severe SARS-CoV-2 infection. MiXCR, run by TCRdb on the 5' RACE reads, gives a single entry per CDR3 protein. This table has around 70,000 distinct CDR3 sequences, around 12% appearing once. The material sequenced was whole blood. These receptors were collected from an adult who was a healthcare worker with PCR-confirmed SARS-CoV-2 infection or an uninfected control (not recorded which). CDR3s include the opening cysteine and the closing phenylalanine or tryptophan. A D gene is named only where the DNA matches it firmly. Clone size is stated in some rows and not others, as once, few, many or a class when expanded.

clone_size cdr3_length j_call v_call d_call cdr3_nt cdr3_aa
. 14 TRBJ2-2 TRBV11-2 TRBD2 TGTGCCAGCAGACCACTAGCGTACACCGGGGAGCTGTTTTTT CASRPLAYTGELFF
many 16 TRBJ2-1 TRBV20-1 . TGCAGTGCTAGTGGGAGACTAGGGGTCGTTCCGAATGAGCAGTTCTTC CSASGRLGVVPNEQFF
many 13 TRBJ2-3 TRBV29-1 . TGCAGCGTTGAGGAGGGCCCGGCAGATACGCAGTATTTT CSVEEGPADTQYF
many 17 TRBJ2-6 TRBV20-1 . TGCAGTGCTAGAGTTGGGGGCCCTTTCTCTGGGGCCAACGTCCTGACTTTC CSARVGGPFSGANVLTF
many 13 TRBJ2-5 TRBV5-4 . TGTGCCAGCACCCGCGGTCGCCAAGAGACCCAGTACTTC CASTRGRQETQYF
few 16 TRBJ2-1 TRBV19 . TGTGCCAGTAACATGCGGGTCTCGTCCTCCTACAATGAGCAGTTCTTC CASNMRVSSSYNEQFF
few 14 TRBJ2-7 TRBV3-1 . TGTGCCAGCAGCCAAGGGCGGGACTCCTACGAGCAGTACTTC CASSQGRDSYEQYF
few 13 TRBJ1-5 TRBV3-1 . TGTGCCAGCAGCCACTCGGGGAATCAGCCCCAGCATTTT CASSHSGNQPQHF
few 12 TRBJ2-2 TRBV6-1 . TGTGCCAGCCGTGGGGTAGCCGGGGAGCTGTTTTTT CASRGVAGELFF
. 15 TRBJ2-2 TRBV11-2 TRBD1 TGTGCCAGCAGCCCCACAGGGGCCTACACCGGGGAGCTGTTTTTT CASSPTGAYTGELFF
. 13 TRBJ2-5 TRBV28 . TGTGCCAGCAGTTTGGTCTCGACGGAGACCCAGTACTTC CASSLVSTETQYF
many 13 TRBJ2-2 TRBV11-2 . TGTGCCAGCAGCATCTTGAGGACCGGGGAGCTGTTTTTT CASSILRTGELFF
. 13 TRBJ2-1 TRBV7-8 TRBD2 TGTGCCAGCAGCTCGGGAGGCGCCCGGGGGCAGTTCTTC CASSSGGARGQFF
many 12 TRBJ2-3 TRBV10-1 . TGCGCCAGCAGTGATTCCACAGATACGCAGTATTTT CASSDSTDTQYF
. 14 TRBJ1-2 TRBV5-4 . TGTGCCAGCAGCTTGGCCGTTGGGGGTGGCGGCTACACCTTC CASSLAVGGGGYTF
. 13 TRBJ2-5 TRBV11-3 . TGTGCCAGCAAGGGACAGCGGGAAGAGACCCAGTACTTC CASKGQREETQYF
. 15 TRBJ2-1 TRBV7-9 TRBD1 TGTGCCAGCAGCTCGGACAGGGGGTACCACAATGAGCAGTTCTTC CASSSDRGYHNEQFF
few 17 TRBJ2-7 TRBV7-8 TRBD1 TGTGCCAGCAGCCGAAACCAGGGGGGACAGGGCTCCTACGAGCAGTACTTC CASSRNQGGQGSYEQYF
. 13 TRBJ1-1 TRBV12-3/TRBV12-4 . TGTGCCAGCAGTTTTCAGGGGAGGACTGAAGCTTTCTTT CASSFQGRTEAFF
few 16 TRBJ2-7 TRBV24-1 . TGTGCCACCAGTGACCGGAGGGTTGGGCGGATGGACGAGCAGTACTTC CATSDRRVGRMDEQYF
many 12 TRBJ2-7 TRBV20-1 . TGCAGTGCTAGACTGGACGGTTACGAGCAGTACTTC CSARLDGYEQYF
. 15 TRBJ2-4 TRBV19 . TGTGCCAGTAGTATGCCAGGGAGGGCCAAAAACATTCAGTACTTC CASSMPGRAKNIQYF
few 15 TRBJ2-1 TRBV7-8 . TGTGCCAGCAGCTTAGGTGTCCCTGGGAGGCTTGAGCAGTTCTTC CASSLGVPGRLEQFF
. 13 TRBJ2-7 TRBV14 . TGTGCCAGCAGCGGGGGTCCCGGGCGGGAGCAGTACTTC CASSGGPGREQYF
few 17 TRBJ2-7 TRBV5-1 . TGCGCCAGCAGCTTGCCGTCAGGGGGGCTCGAGGCATACGAGCAGTACTTC CASSLPSGGLEAYEQYF
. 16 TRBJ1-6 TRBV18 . TGTGCCAGCTCACCGTCCCCCGAGGGGAATAATTCACCCCTCCACTTT CASSPSPEGNNSPLHF
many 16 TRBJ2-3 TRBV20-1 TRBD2 TGCAGTGCTAGGGGACTAGCGGGGGGCCGCACAGATACGCAGTATTTT CSARGLAGGRTDTQYF
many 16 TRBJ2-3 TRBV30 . TGTGCCTGGAGCGTCCGGGAGCCGAAATTCACAGATACGCAGTATTTT CAWSVREPKFTDTQYF
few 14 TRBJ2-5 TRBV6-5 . TGTGCCAGCAGTTACTCAGACGGGCCAAGGACCCAGTACTTC CASSYSDGPRTQYF
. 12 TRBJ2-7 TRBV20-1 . TGCAGTGCTAGCGGTCAGCTCTACGAGCAGTACTTC CSASGQLYEQYF
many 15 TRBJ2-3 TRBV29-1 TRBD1 TGCAGCGTAACTCCGGGACAGGGGGGAACAGATACGCAGTATTTT CSVTPGQGGTDTQYF
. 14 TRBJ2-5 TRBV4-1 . TGCGCCAGCAGCCAAGCCCGAGGTGTCGAGACCCAGTACTTC CASSQARGVETQYF
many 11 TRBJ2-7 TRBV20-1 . TGCAGTGCTAGTCCCAGCTACGAGCAGTACTTC CSASPSYEQYF
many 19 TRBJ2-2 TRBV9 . TGTGCCAGCAGTCCCCTACAGGGCCGCCCGGGGGGGAACACCGGGGAGCTGTTTTTT CASSPLQGRPGGNTGELFF